This T cell receptor (beta chain) was obtained from a study of blood T cell repertoires in COVID-19. Germline CDR1 reads DFQATT; CDR2 reads SNEGSKA (reference sequence). Trimming shortened V by 3 bases and J by 0 bases, and 14 bases separated the two germline ends. This CDR3 has 15 amino acids. Some clones are missing from TCRdb's copy, which holds only in-frame ones; the method was immunoSEQ multiplex PCR. The sample has some 320,000 clones, approximately 85% seen once. This clone has just one count. The sample taken for sequencing was peripheral blood. The TCR sequence derives from a human donor in a cohort sampled during active COVID-19. The chain is built from TRBV20-1 and TRBJ1-2, with D hard to call. CDR3 DNA sequence: TGCAGTGCTAGTCTAGCTGCTCAAGCTAACTATGGCTACACCTTC. Its protein product is CSASLAAQANYGYTF.